Listed below are T cell receptor beta chains from one sample, sequenced in a study of neurological immune-mediated disorders. TCRdb called the 5' RACE reads again in MiXCR, with one record for every CDR3 protein. The repertoire has tens of thousands of distinct CDR3 sequences, more than 20% of them found once; the top ten carry about 4.5%. The material sequenced was PBMCs. Receptor source: a man in his 60s with HTLV-1-associated myelopathy (HAM/TSP). Each CDR3 is given with its conserved first and last residue. The D gene is left open where the match is weak. Expanded clones are given a class, and other clones once, few, many or no size at all.

D,J,size,V,DNA,CDR3
TRBD1,TRBJ1-1,.,TRBV12-5,TGTGCTAGTGGTTTGGTATTGGGCAGGGGGGGCACTGAAGCTTTCTTT,CASGLVLGRGGTEAFF
.,TRBJ1-1,.,TRBV5-1,TGCGCCAGCAGCATGCGGAACACTGAAGCTTTCTTT,CASSMRNTEAFF
.,TRBJ2-7,.,TRBV5-1,TGCGCCAGCAGCTTGGAGGAGGGCAGGGGGAGCAACGAGCAGTACTTC,CASSLEEGRGSNEQYF
TRBD2,TRBJ2-2,many,TRBV29-1,TGCAGCGTGGGACTAGCGGGAGTTGGAACCGGGGAGCTGTTTTTT,CSVGLAGVGTGELFF
.,TRBJ2-7,many,TRBV25-1,TGTGCCAGCGGAATGGGAACTGGCTACGAGCAGTACTTC,CASGMGTGYEQYF
.,TRBJ2-5,once,TRBV20-1,TGCAGTGCCCGAGGGACTCATAGAGAGACCCAGTACTTC,CSARGTHRETQYF
.,TRBJ1-5,many,TRBV18,TGTGCCAGCTCAACCGGGACACACAATCAGCCCCAGCATTTT,CASSTGTHNQPQHF
.,TRBJ2-5,many,TRBV5-1,TGCGCCAGCAGCTTCTCCGCGGGAGAGACCCAGTACTTC,CASSFSAGETQYF
TRBD2,TRBJ2-5,.,TRBV4-2,TGTGCCAGCAGCCAGGGGACTAGCGCAACCTCCCAAGAGACCCAGTACTTC,CASSQGTSATSQETQYF
.,TRBJ2-6,.,TRBV7-9,TGTGCCAGCAGCTGGGTGATTACCGTTCCTCCGGCCAACGTCCTGACTTTC,CASSWVITVPPANVLTF
.,TRBJ2-3,many,TRBV10-2,TGCGCCAGCAGTGAAACGGCGGGAATACGAGTAGATACGCAGTATTTT,CASSETAGIRVDTQYF
.,TRBJ1-5,.,TRBV7-2,TGTGCCAGCAGCCGGGACATCCGCAATCAGCCCCAGCATTTT,CASSRDIRNQPQHF
.,TRBJ1-2,.,TRBV6-5,TGTGCCAATAGTTACTCGGACGGGGTAGGAGGCTACACCTTC,CANSYSDGVGGYTF
TRBD2,TRBJ2-3,many,TRBV2,TGTGCCAGCAAGGGCGGACTAGAGGTTGATACGCAGTATTTT,CASKGGLEVDTQYF